This T cell receptor beta chain was recovered during a study of graft-versus-host responses after intestinal transplantation. Turning to the study itself: Recipients had transplants, and these were multivisceral, liver-intestinal, or isolated intestinal. After anti-thymocyte globulin induction, recipients took tacrolimus and steroids for three to four years. Study outcomes and limitations: Among circulating GvH clones, peak levels were associated with early post-transplant declines in HvG clones. Detection of GvH clones occurred in recipient marrow, and some had their first appearance in ileum or blood.

Data came from immunoSEQ multiplex PCR; TCRdb stores just in-frame clones and leaves some out. Here the sample spans tens of thousands of clones, approximately 95% being singletons. A single count supports this clone. The target antigen is unknown. Sequencing used unstimulated CD8+ T cells sorted from spleen or lymph node cells, obtained before transplant. This receptor was obtained from a human donor who was the organ donor for an intestinal transplant.

The CDR3: CASSVLAGRETQYF. In DNA form, the CDR3 reads TGTGCCAGCAGCGTATTAGCGGGGAGGGAGACCCAGTACTTC. V gene TRBV9 combines with J gene TRBJ2-5, with 8 bases matching TRBD2. The germline V gene has CDR1 SGDLS and CDR2 YYNGEE. The CDR3 runs to 14 residues. The J segment lost 5 bases and the V segment lost 1 base, leaving 4 bases of the junction unmatched.